This TCR beta chain was found in a study of cytomegalovirus exposure and HLA in healthy donors (dated by TCRdb to 2017 to 2019). Study-wide context: In an earlier analysis of approximately 640 of the donors, 250 to 350 Gb of sequence data and approximately 100 million unique TCR beta sequences from roughly 200 million T cells were reported. An early release covering roughly 640 HLA-typed donors comprised about 300 gigabases of sequencing data and approximately 80 million unique TCR sequences. Among the roughly 400 genotyped donors, approximately 81% belonged to the genetic ancestry cluster associated with self-reported Caucasian donors. The aim of the study was to test whether cataloging public T cell receptors could identify signatures of past pathogen exposure. The study used immunosequencing to profile the T cell repertoires of approximately 630 subjects and linked those repertoires to cytomegalovirus serostatus. A separate validation cohort of over a hundred different subjects was used in addition to the roughly 620-subject first cohort. To predict cytomegalovirus infection status, the study brought together high-throughput TCR immunosequencing, statistical association of individual TCRs with disease status, and machine learning. A later analysis re-analyzed previously published TCR beta repertoires from about 600 donors and added high-resolution HLA genotyping to study TCR occurrence patterns. In the later analysis, no new phenotypic data were used to find candidate immune exposures; instead, reliance was placed on TCR beta sequences and their occurrence across donors. To decide whether each TCR beta V gene segment behaved as functional or pseudogenic, an earlier analysis of some 570 of the donors relied on high-throughput TCR beta sequencing. Donor age, sex, ethnicity and CMV serostatus were collected together with the repertoire data. Genome-wide SNP genotypes for about three fifths of the 666 donors were used in a later genetic analysis, which treated that subset as a discovery cohort. Every discovery cohort repertoire had been produced on one sequencing platform. HLA typing covered class I and class II loci at four-digit resolution. Typing coverage differed by locus: A, B, C, DRB1 and DQB1 were typed in roughly 629-640 donors, DQA1 in about 510, DPA1 in 600 to 610, and DPB1 in just under 480. Roughly 5 DR-DQ haplotypes were handled as single units for association and clustering because linkage in the cohort was strong. On average, 235,054 unique TCR beta nucleotide sequences were sequenced per donor among 350 to 400 genotyped donors of the cohort, with roughly 18% of those sequences being non-productive.

Libraries were built with the immunoSEQ multiplex PCR assay. For the multiplex PCR, a mixture combining 60 forward primers for TCR Vbeta segments and 13 reverse primers for TCR Jbeta segments was used. The CDR3 region of rearranged TCR beta genes was amplified from genomic DNA by a multiplex PCR assay. The Illumina HiSeq System was used to sequence the amplified TCR beta libraries as 87-base-pair reads. The original pipeline was this. In a later analysis, 77 million or so unique TCR beta chains were counted across the approximately 640 repertoires, and roughly 10 million of these chains were shared by at least two donors. Raw reads were error-corrected and collapsed into unique sequences with a nearest-neighbor algorithm that merged closely related sequences to remove PCR and sequencing errors. To assign V, D and J gene segments, CDR3 sequences were aligned to IMGT reference sequences. Each retained sequence needed at least a six-nucleotide match to both a V gene segment and a J gene segment. Rearrangements were classified as productive when the CDR3 lacked stop codons and remained in frame with V and J, and all other rearrangements were classified as non-productive. CDR3 was defined according to IMGT convention as the region running from the second conserved V-encoded cysteine to the conserved J-encoded phenylalanine. Sequences without an unambiguous match to a single V gene segment were excluded from the earlier analysis of 587 of the donors. An earlier analysis of 587 of the donors called V segments functional above 56.7% productive rearrangements and segregating when the between-donor standard deviation exceeded 5%. To diagnose cytomegalovirus status from the catalog of TCR beta chain sequences, a statistical classification framework was built. V and J gene assignment, in a later analysis, came from comparing TCR nucleotide sequences with IMGT/GENE-DB human TR gene sequences. In a later analysis, CDR3 sequences and most-parsimonious VDJ recombination scenarios were assigned using the TCRdist pipeline. In a later analysis, each TCR beta chain was defined by its CDR3 amino acid sequence together with its V-gene family, and reads lacking a unique V-gene family were excluded. To address suspected cross-contamination and a sequencing artifact, a later analysis removed 550 to 750 highly shared, low-generation-probability nucleotide sequences. A later analysis calculated a clonal expansion index for each public chain from normalized within-repertoire ranks of inferred template counts. In a later analysis, generation probabilities were computed using a VDJ recombination model fitted to out-of-frame rearrangements, and the results were checked against IGoR. In a later analysis, hypergeometric tests were used to score TCR-TCR, TCR-HLA and TCR-CMV co-occurrence, with a repertoire-size bias correction applied to TCR pairs. False discovery rates were estimated in a later analysis by permuting HLA or CMV assignments 20 times. In a later analysis, co-occurring TCRs were grouped using DBSCAN, and TCRdist sequence similarity was added for clustering within HLA-allele-positive subsets. Repertoires with fewer than 30,000 or more than 120,000 public chains were left out of co-occurrence clustering, as were five repertoires with anomalous nucleotide sharing. TCRdb mirrors the immuneACCESS table, restricted to in-frame sequences. Some clones are absent from its copies; in checked studies, under half trace to an unresolved V gene, and the reason for the others is unknown. V and J calls and clone size are given by that table; D and trimming were obtained from the DNA. The sample table holds some 150,000 clones, of which roughly four fifths were seen once. The ten most abundant clones make up about 3.4% of the sample.

On the study overall, not on this receptor specifically: For the cohort, immune exposure information was limited to CMV serostatus. Linkage disequilibrium might explain the correlated functional status among segregating V segments, but an unknown experimental factor could not be excluded. A group of highly shared sequence variants was considered likely to be a technical artifact of the sequencing pipeline. V-gene and J-gene trimming of TCR beta chains was associated with a missense DCLRE1C variant in a later genetic analysis, and the association was replicated in an independent cohort. A later analysis found that TCR association rates varied across HLA loci, with DRB1 alleles showing the most associated TCRs and HLA-C alleles the fewest. A total of roughly 160 TCR beta chains were listed by the study as associated with cytomegalovirus. Most TCR sequences were seen in very few donors, while some public TCRs were found in many individuals. Several of the top co-occurrence clusters appeared to be linked to parvovirus B19, influenza, CMV and Epstein-Barr virus, according to a later analysis. Compared with equally common non-associated chains, HLA-associated TCR beta chains in a later analysis were more clonally expanded and had lower generation probabilities. Because HLA typing was missing for some donors at each locus, association tests included only the typed subset. Presence/absence analyses assumed roughly uniform sequencing depth across donors, an assumption that may not hold. In an earlier analysis of approximately 600 of the donors, most TCR beta V segments were observed in productive rearrangements about 87% or about 30% of the time, broadly matching IMGT annotations. The classifier was reported to diagnose cytomegalovirus status with high specificity and sensitivity in both the original cohort and the validation cohort. Assigning TCR associations to individual alleles was difficult when HLA alleles, especially DR and DQ, strongly co-occurred. Because counts were too low, seventeen rarely observed V segments, including chromosome 9 orphons, were excluded from the earlier analysis of 500 to 700 of the donors. A later analysis found that most CMV-associated TCR beta chains appeared HLA-restricted, with HLA associations seemingly driven largely by CMV exposure. A later genetic analysis reported fewer N-insertions in productive TCRs among donors in an Asian-associated ancestry cluster than the approximately 670-donor mean. A further reported finding was that TCR beta sequences accurately predicted the HLA-A and HLA-B alleles for most subjects in the first cohort. The authors suggested that the approach could potentially be generalized to other disease states and immunological phenotypes. The cohort was sequenced for TCR beta chains only, and without alpha or paired-chain data the features that could be detected were limited. In vitro tests confirmed that a few of the cytomegalovirus-associated TCR beta chains recognize cytomegalovirus antigens. A later analysis associated some 17,000 TCR beta sequences with specific HLA alleles at a false discovery rate of 0.05.

The cohort comprised around 690 healthy bone marrow donors. At the time of sampling, every cohort member was nominally healthy, though immune exposures that went unrecorded were likely present. The donor was CMV seropositive and was included in the group of 250 to 350 seropositive cohort members. Each donor provided a peripheral blood sample, and peripheral blood mononuclear cells were used for TCR beta sequencing. The Qiagen DNeasy Blood Extraction Kit was used to extract genomic DNA from the blood cell samples. With regard to this clone: It has no known antigen specificity. No much larger clone exists at a distance of one base, and base qualities are not known.

The sample comprised PBMCs. The sequence was collected from a man in his late teens or twenties in good health and CMV-seropositive.

The nucleotides are TGTGCCAGCAGCGCCCACCGGGAGACCCAGTACTTC. This translates into CASSAHRETQYF. The chain is made from TRBV7-8 and TRBJ2-5; the D gene is not confidently resolved. CDR1 SGHVS and CDR2 FQNEAQ were looked up in the germline V gene. The CDR3 covers 12 residues, taking in both the cysteine and the phenylalanine. The DNA shown is the 36-base CDR3, in frame from base 1. V gives up 5 bases and J gives up 5 bases, and the segment between their germline ends measures 9 bases. The entire variable domain, with the stretches around the CDR3 drawn from the reference TRBV7-8 and TRBJ2-5 proteins, is GAGVSQSPRYKVAKRGQDVALRCDPISGHVSLFWYQQALGQGPEFLTYFQNEAQLDKSGLPSDRFFAERPEGSVSTLKIQRTQQEDSAVYLCASSAHRETQYFGPGTRLLVL.